The 8 T cell receptor beta chains below all came from one sample that was sequenced in a study of blood T cell repertoires in COVID-19. The table came from immunoSEQ multiplex PCR; TCRdb's copy has only in-frame clones and leaves some out. The sample includes tens of thousands of clones, about 89% of them seen just once. What was sequenced was PBMCs or T cells enriched from blood (not recorded which). The receptors derive from a woman in her fifties or sixties with acute COVID-19.

The gene calls are TRBV19 and TRBJ1-4; tentative D call: TRBD1 (6 bases). Germline-derived CDR1 and CDR2 are LNHDA and SQIVND (reference sequence). With 6 bases removed from V and 8 bases from J, the gap between germline ends came to 22 bases. The CDR3 totals 16 residues. The CDR3 nucleotides read TGTGCCAGTAGGACTAAAGTACAGGGTCTGGGAGAAAAACTGTTTTTT. Protein product: CASRTKVQGLGEKLFF. Supplemented by reference TRBV19 and TRBJ1-4, the full variable domain reads DGGITQSPKYLFRKEGQNVTLSCEQNLNHDAMYWYRQDPGQGLRLIYYSQIVNDFQKGDIAEGYSVSREKKESFPLTVTSAQKNPTAFYLCASRTKVQGLGEKLFFGSGTQLSVL.

V is TRBV27 and J is TRBJ1-2; D might be TRBD1 (6 bases). The CDR3 runs to 14 residues. Germline CDR1 and CDR2: MNHEY and SMNVEV (reference sequence). Trimming removed 6 bases at V and 6 bases at J, with 17 bases between. CDR3 in DNA: TGTGCCAGCAGCCCTCAGGGGTTTGGTCATGGCTACACCTTC. Protein: CASSPQGFGHGYTF.

The chain recombines TRBV19 with TRBJ1-1; possibly TRBD1 for D (5 bases). The CDR3 runs 13 residues. The V end lost 7 bases, the J end lost 4 bases, and 13 bases lay between the germline ends. The germline gives CDR1 LNHDA, CDR2 SQIVND (reference sequence). The CDR3 reads CASMKGRLTEAFF. In DNA form, the CDR3 reads TGTGCCAGTATGAAGGGGCGACTCACTGAAGCTTTCTTT. The variable domain in full, with the rest retrieved from reference TRBV19 and TRBJ1-1, is DGGITQSPKYLFRKEGQNVTLSCEQNLNHDAMYWYRQDPGQGLRLIYYSQIVNDFQKGDIAEGYSVSREKKESFPLTVTSAQKNPTAFYLCASMKGRLTEAFFGQGTRLTVV.

The V gene is TRBV6-4, the J gene TRBJ2-1; weak D call: TRBD2 (5 bases). V gave up 3 bases and J gave up 7 bases, with 10 bases separating them. Germline CDR1 is MRHNA and CDR2 is SNTAGT. This CDR3 has 13 residues. CDR3 bases: TGTGCCAGCAGTGAAGAAGCGGCTAATGAGCAGTTCTTC. Translation gives CASSEEAANEQFF.

The table lists this clone with a count of one. The chain combines TRBV6-5 with TRBJ2-1, with D perhaps TRBD2 (5 bases). With 5 bases removed from V and 1 base from J, the gap between germline ends came to 12 bases. CDR1 is MNHEY and CDR2 is SVGAGI in the germline V gene. The CDR3 extends over 15 amino acids. The CDR3, as DNA: TGTGCCAGCAGTCCCGTTAGCGCGTCCTACAATGAGCAGTTCTTC. Amino acids: CASSPVSASYNEQFF.

This chain uses TRBV11-2 with TRBJ2-1; the D gene is possibly TRBD1 (5 bases). The V end lost 0 bases, the J end lost 4 bases, and 10 bases lay between the germline ends. The CDR3 loop spans 15 amino acids. CDR1 is SGHAT and CDR2 is FQNNGV in the germline V gene. The CDR3 region is CASSLEGPIYNEQFF. In DNA, the CDR3 is TGTGCCAGCAGCTTAGAGGGGCCGATATACAATGAGCAGTTCTTC.

The chain combines TRBV3-1 (or the pseudogene TRBV3-2) with TRBJ1-6, with 7 bases fitting TRBD1. Germline lookup yields CDR1 LGHDT and CDR2 YNNKEL (reference sequence). Trimming cost V 1 base and J 10 bases; bases outside gene matches: 4. CDR3 size: 14 residues. The CDR3: CASSQGTGRSPLHF. Written as DNA, the CDR3 is TGTGCCAGCAGCCAAGGGACAGGCCGGTCACCCCTCCACTTT.

The V and J genes are TRBV2 and TRBJ1-1; 10 bases align to TRBD1. CDR1 is SNHLY and CDR2 is FYNNEI in the germline V gene. The CDR3 covers 18 residues. Trimming took 8 bases from V and 0 from J; bases not matched to a gene: 15. The CDR3 is CASLRQGAVWDVNTEAFF. The CDR3, as DNA: TGTGCCAGCTTGAGACAGGGGGCGGTCTGGGATGTGAACACTGAAGCTTTCTTT.